These 26 T cell receptor beta chains were all obtained from the same sample, sequenced in a study of shared clonotypes between healthy human individuals. Assay used: immunoSEQ multiplex PCR; TCRdb lists only in-frame clones, some missing. The table records about 300,000 clones, roughly 70% of them present only once. Sequencing was carried out using memory CD4+ T cells sorted from blood. Subset in this sample: CD45RA-negative fraction. The receptors stem from a man aged 30-40 years in good health.

The rearrangement joins TRBV5-1 to TRBJ1-2, with D possibly matching TRBD1 (5 bases). Germline V gives CDR1 SGHRS, CDR2 YFSETQ. Deletions cut 4 bases from V and 8 bases from J, with 15 bases between. This CDR3 has 13 amino acids. Here the CDR3 reads CASSPEDIYGYTF. The CDR3, as DNA: TGCGCCAGCAGCCCAGAGGACATTTACGGCTACACCTTC.

The CDR3 here is CASRLGGDTEAFF. CDR3 nucleotide sequence: TGTGCCAGCAGACTCGGGGGGGACACTGAAGCTTTCTTT. V usage is TRBV6-5 and J usage is TRBJ1-1; D is perhaps TRBD1 (5 bases). Germline V gene sequence: CDR1 MNHEY, CDR2 SVGAGI. CDR3 length: 13 residues. The V end lost 6 bases, the J end lost 3 bases, and 11 bases lay between the germline ends.

Here the CDR3 reads CASSPQSSGRALHEQFF. For the CDR3, the DNA is TGCGCCAGCAGCCCGCAATCTAGCGGGAGGGCCTTGCATGAGCAGTTCTTC. The chain joins TRBV5-1 to TRBJ2-1, with 12 bases aligning to TRBD2. This CDR3 has 17 residues. With 4 bases clipped from V and 8 bases from J, the junction kept 13 bases outside the gene matches. Per the germline V gene, CDR1 is SGHRS and CDR2 is YFSETQ.

The rearrangement joins TRBV6-5 to TRBJ1-1; D is unclear. The germline V gene encodes CDR1 MNHEY and CDR2 SVGAGI. Trimming removed 2 bases from V and 2 bases from J, with 6 bases in between. The CDR3 spans 13 residues. The DNA of the CDR3 is TGTGCCAGCAGTTACAGAGACAACACTGAAGCTTTCTTT. Translation: CASSYRDNTEAFF.

This sequence joins TRBV6-1 and TRBJ2-3; D may match TRBD1 or TRBD2 (5 bases each). This CDR3 has 15 amino acids. V was pared by 4 bases and J by 0 bases, with 11 bases between. Looked up from germline, CDR1 is MNHNS and CDR2 is SASEGT. DNA of the CDR3: TGTGCCAGCAGTGCTCTCTGGGACAGCACAGATACGCAGTATTTT. Encoded protein: CASSALWDSTDTQYF.

J is TRBJ2-1 and V is TRBV9; 9 nucleotides align to TRBD2. Germline CDR1 is SGDLS and CDR2 is YYNGEE. The ends lost 0 bases at V and 9 bases at J; junction bases unmatched: 7. CDR3 length: 15 residues. CDR3 in amino acids: CASSVGPGLASEQFF. As DNA, the CDR3 is TGTGCCAGCAGCGTAGGTCCGGGACTAGCAAGTGAGCAGTTCTTC.

This chain uses TRBV9 with TRBJ2-5; a weak D match, TRBD2 (5 bases). The CDR3 runs 15 residues. The germline V and J ends were trimmed by 4 bases and 7 bases, with 20 bases remaining between them. The germline V gene encodes CDR1 SGDLS and CDR2 YYNGEE. As DNA, the CDR3 is TGTGCCAGCAGCTTGATGGAGGACCCCGGGGTGACCCAGTACTTC. The encoded protein is CASSLMEDPGVTQYF.

J is TRBJ2-1 and V is TRBV9; D is perhaps TRBD1 (6 bases). Germline V gene data show CDR1 as SGDLS and CDR2 as YYNGEE. Trimming stripped 0 bases from V and 6 bases from J, with 7 bases between. The CDR3 runs to 13 residues. The CDR3 is CASSVGTVNEQFF. CDR3 coding DNA: TGTGCCAGCAGCGTAGGGACAGTCAATGAGCAGTTCTTC.

The chain combines TRBV25-1 with TRBJ2-7, with TRBD2 matching over 7 bases. Germline V lookup: CDR1 MGHDK, CDR2 SYGVNS. After removal of 5 bases from V and 6 bases from J, the junction contained 10 bases not matched to a gene. The CDR3 contains 14 residues. This CDR3 reads CASSFSSGISEQYF. CDR3 in DNA: TGTGCCAGCAGTTTCTCCAGCGGGATATCCGAGCAGTACTTC.

The CDR3 sequence is CASSINMGAGELFF. As DNA, the CDR3 is TGTGCCAGTAGTATAAACATGGGCGCCGGGGAGCTGTTTTTT. The chain uses TRBV19 and TRBJ2-2; D not certain. The CDR3 is 14 amino acids. The V and J ends lost 2 bases and 6 bases respectively, with 10 bases between them. Looked up from germline, CDR1 is LNHDA and CDR2 is SQIVND (reference sequence).

The gene calls are TRBV10-2 and TRBJ2-3; TRBD1 agrees at 9 bases. This CDR3 region has 15 residues. Germline CDR1 is WSHSY and CDR2 is SAAADI. V lost 10 bases, J lost 2 bases, and 10 bases stayed unmatched. The CDR3 nucleotides read TGCGCCACCTGGGGACAGGGTATTGTCACAGATACGCAGTATTTT. Protein sequence: CATWGQGIVTDTQYF.

The CDR3 region is CASSVNRDIKNYGYTF. The CDR3 DNA follows: TGTGCCAGTAGTGTCAACCGGGACATTAAGAACTATGGCTACACCTTC. The V call is TRBV19, the J call TRBJ1-2, with D perhaps TRBD1 (6 bases). V lost 5 bases and J lost 2, with 18 bases in between. In germline, CDR1 is LNHDA, CDR2 SQIVND (reference sequence). The CDR3 consists of 16 residues.

This chain uses TRBV7-8 with TRBJ2-1; tentatively, D is TRBD2 (5 bases). V was clipped by 5 bases and J by 6 bases, with 23 bases between them. Germline values: CDR1 SGHVS, CDR2 FQNEAQ. This CDR3 has 17 residues. For the CDR3, the DNA is TGTGCCAGCAGCCCCCGGACTCTGCTCTCGGGTGGCAATGAGCAGTTCTTC. Translated, it gives CASSPRTLLSGGNEQFF.

This rearrangement joins TRBV25-1 to TRBJ1-1; tentative D call: TRBD1 (5 bases). Per the germline V gene, CDR1 is MGHDK and CDR2 is SYGVNS. The V end lost 1 base, the J end lost 11 bases, and 14 bases lay between the germline ends. The CDR3 loop spans 13 amino acids. CDR3 sequence: CASSESGQGWAFF. The CDR3 bases are TGTGCCAGCAGTGAATCTGGGCAGGGATGGGCTTTCTTT. Complete variable domain (other parts from reference TRBV25-1 and TRBJ1-1): EADIYQTPRYLVIGTGKKITLECSQTMGHDKMYWYQQDPGMELHLIHYSYGVNSTEKGDLSSESTVSRIRTEHFPLTLESARPSHTSQYLCASSESGQGWAFFGQGTRLTVV.

This clone came up a few times. The chain carries TRBV6-4 and TRBJ2-7; TRBD1 matches at 9 bases. There are 13 residues in the CDR3. V trimming: 4 bases; J trimming: 5 bases; junction bases outside the gene matches: 3. Germline V gives CDR1 MRHNA, CDR2 SNTAGT. DNA for the CDR3: TGTGCCAGCAGTGGACAGGGGGGAAACGAGCAGTACTTC. Translating gives CASSGQGGNEQYF.

The gene calls are TRBV5-1 and TRBJ1-1, with 9 bases matching TRBD1. The V segment lost 4 bases and the J segment 4 bases; nucleotides outside the gene matches: 8. CDR1 and CDR2 from the germline V gene are SGHRS and YFSETQ. There are 15 residues in the CDR3. DNA for the CDR3: TGCGCCAGCAGCGAGACCGGGACAGGGTTCACTGAAGCTTTCTTT. Protein sequence: CASSETGTGFTEAFF.

This clone is a singleton in its sample. This sequence joins TRBV4-1 and TRBJ2-3; the match to TRBD1 covers 8 bases. Germline trimming cut 4 bases from V and 3 bases from J; bases unmatched to any gene: 12. CDR1 is MGHRA and CDR2 is YSYEKL in the germline V gene. This CDR3 has 17 amino acids. The CDR3 DNA follows: TGCGCCAGCAGCCTCCGATCCCCGAGGACAGGGACAGATACGCAGTATTTT. The encoded protein is CASSLRSPRTGTDTQYF.

Only a few counts were recorded for this clone. The rearrangement links TRBV30 to TRBJ1-5; D unresolved. V was shortened by 3 bases and J by 3 bases, with 12 bases between the two germline ends. Looked up from germline, CDR1 is GTSNPN and CDR2 is SVGIG (reference sequence). This CDR3 has 14 residues. This CDR3 is CAWRARGDNQPQHF. In nucleotides, the CDR3 is TGTGCCTGGAGGGCCCGGGGAGACAATCAGCCCCAGCATTTT.

This clone was recorded many times. The rearrangement joins TRBV5-1 to TRBJ2-3; no definite D call. The germline CDR1 and CDR2 sequences are SGHRS and YFSETQ. Trimming took off 0 bases at V and 2 bases at J, with 13 bases between the two ends. The CDR3 loop spans 16 amino acids. CDR3 coding DNA: TGCGCCAGCAGCTTGGCCCAGGACCCACTCACAGATACGCAGTATTTT. Translation gives CASSLAQDPLTDTQYF.

The rearrangement links TRBV7-9 to TRBJ2-5, with 7 bases aligning to TRBD1. The CDR3 contains 15 residues. V trimming: 5 bases; J trimming: 5 bases; junction bases outside the gene matches: 11. The V gene's germline CDR1 is SEHNR and CDR2 FQNEAQ (reference sequence). CDR3 DNA: TGTGCCAGCAGCCCCTGTTGCGACAGGGAGGAGACCCAGTACTTC. It translates to CASSPCCDREETQYF.

This rearrangement joins TRBV5-1 to TRBJ2-1; TRBD2 matches at 12 bases. The CDR3 loop spans 15 amino acids. In germline, CDR1 is SGHRS, CDR2 YFSETQ. The V gene end was trimmed by 6 bases and the J gene end by 2 bases; junction bases not matched to a gene: 3. For the CDR3, the DNA is TGCGCCAGCATGACTAGCGGGAGTACCTACAATGAGCAGTTCTTC. Its translation is CASMTSGSTYNEQFF.

This clone was found once. V and J are TRBV28 and TRBJ2-5, with 9 bases matching TRBD1. V lost 3 bases and J lost 5; bases outside the gene matches: 7. The CDR3 has 15 amino acids. The germline V gene has CDR1 MDHEN and CDR2 SYDVKM. CDR3 amino acids: CASSFTGGAGETQYF. The CDR3 nucleotides read TGTGCCAGCAGTTTCACAGGGGGCGCCGGGGAGACCCAGTACTTC.

The chain is built from TRBV21-1 and TRBJ1-2; TRBD1, the table's D call, was not compared with the DNA. TRBV21-1 is a listed pseudogene. The CDR3 totals 16 residues. The CDR3 spells CASSKKGNRGRNGYTF. The CDR3 DNA reads TGTGCCAGCAGCAAAAAGGGTAACAGGGGGCGGAATGGCTACACCTTC.

The CDR3 nucleotides are TGTGCCAGCAGCTTAGAGCGCGGCGGGGTTCAAGAGACCCAGTACTTC. This encodes CASSLERGGVQETQYF. The chain uses TRBV7-2 and TRBJ2-5, with TRBD2 as a possible D gene (6 bases). The CDR3 has 16 residues. Trimming took 1 base from V and 2 from J, leaving 14 bases between them. Germline-derived CDR1 and CDR2 are SGHTA and FQGNSA. The full variable domain, with the rest looked up from reference TRBV7-2 and TRBJ2-5, is GAGVSQSPSNKVTEKGKDVELRCDPISGHTALYWYRQSLGQGLEFLIYFQGNSAPDKSGLPSDRFSAERTGGSVSTLTIQRTQQEDSAVYLCASSLERGGVQETQYFGPGTRLLVL.

The chain combines TRBV19 with TRBJ2-1; possibly TRBD1 or TRBD2 for D (5 bases each). The CDR3 spans 15 residues. Per germline, CDR1 LNHDA and CDR2 SQIVND (reference sequence). V was cut by 8 bases and J by 4 bases, with 18 bases left in between. The CDR3 coding sequence is TGTGCCAGTTCTCAGGTCCTCGAGGGGTACAATGAGCAGTTCTTC. It codes for CASSQVLEGYNEQFF.

V is TRBV18 and J is TRBJ1-4; TRBD1 matches 11 bases. CDR3 length: 15 amino acids. With 6 bases clipped from V and 6 bases from J, the junction kept 6 bases outside the gene matches. Germline V gives CDR1 KGHSH, CDR2 LQKENI. CDR3 sequence (DNA): TGTGCCAGCTCTAGCGGACAGGGGGCGGATGAAAAACTGTTTTTT. This encodes CASSSGQGADEKLFF.